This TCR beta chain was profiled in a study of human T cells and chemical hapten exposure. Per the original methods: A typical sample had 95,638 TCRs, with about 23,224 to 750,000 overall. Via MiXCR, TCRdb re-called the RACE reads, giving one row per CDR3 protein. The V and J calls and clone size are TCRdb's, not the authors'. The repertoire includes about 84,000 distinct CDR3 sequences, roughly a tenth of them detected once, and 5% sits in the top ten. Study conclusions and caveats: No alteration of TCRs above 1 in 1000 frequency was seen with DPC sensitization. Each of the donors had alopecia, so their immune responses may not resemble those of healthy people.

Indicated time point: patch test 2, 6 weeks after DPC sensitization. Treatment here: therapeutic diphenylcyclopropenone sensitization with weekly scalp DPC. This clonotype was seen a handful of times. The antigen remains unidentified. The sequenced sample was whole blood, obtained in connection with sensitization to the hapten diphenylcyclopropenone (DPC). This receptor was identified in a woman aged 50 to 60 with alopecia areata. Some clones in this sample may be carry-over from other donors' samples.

CDR3 in amino acids: CASRPIAGVVGGELFF. Written as DNA, the CDR3 is TGTGCCAGCAGACCGATAGCGGGAGTCGTTGGCGGGGAGCTGTTTTTT. This rearrangement joins TRBV6-5 to TRBJ2-2; 9 nucleotides line up with TRBD2. The CDR3 runs 16 residues. J was trimmed by 7 bases and V by 6 bases; bases with no gene match: 12. Germline-derived CDR1 and CDR2 are MNHEY and SVGAGI.